These 32 T cell receptor beta chains were all obtained from the same sample, sequenced in a study of blood T cell repertoires in COVID-19. The method was immunoSEQ multiplex PCR; TCRdb's version includes in-frame clones alone and lacks a portion of them. The sample comprises more than 350,000 clones, about 90% of which are singletons, and under 4% rests with the top ten. Sequenced: peripheral blood. The source is a woman aged 25-40 years with COVID-19, enrolled during active disease.

The CDR3 protein is CASSLALRPSSYNSPLHF. Here the CDR3 DNA reads TGCGCCAGCAGCCTCGCACTAAGGCCGAGCTCCTATAATTCACCCCTCCACTTT. The chain links TRBV4-1 to TRBJ1-6; no reliable D call. V lost 4 bases and J lost 0, with 16 bases in between. Germline lookup yields CDR1 MGHRA and CDR2 YSYEKL. The CDR3 contains 18 residues.

The chain links TRBV7-9 to TRBJ1-1; possible D gene TRBD1, 6 bases. The CDR3 extends over 15 amino acids. The ends were cut back, 5 bases at V and 3 bases at J, with 16 bases in the middle. Germline assignment: CDR1 SEHNR and CDR2 FQNEAQ (reference sequence). The CDR3 is CASSLGLGGDTEAFF. CDR3 bases: TGTGCCAGCAGCCTAGGGTTAGGGGGGGACACTGAAGCTTTCTTT.

The rearrangement links TRBV18 to TRBJ1-1, with 7 bases that match TRBD1. The J segment lost 5 bases and the V segment lost 3 bases, leaving 12 bases of the junction unmatched. CDR1 is KGHSH, CDR2 LQKENI, per germline. This CDR3 has 16 amino acids. The CDR3, as DNA: TGTGCCAGCTCACCGGGCAGGGGGGCAGGTTTTACTGAAGCTTTCTTT. It is translated as CASSPGRGAGFTEAFF.

The chain joins TRBV11-2 to TRBJ2-7, with 9 nucleotides matching TRBD2. Trimming took 5 bases from V and 0 from J; bases not matched to a gene: 11. Per the germline V gene, CDR1 is SGHAT and CDR2 is FQNNGV. The CDR3 loop spans 17 amino acids. The CDR3 here is CASSPPAGGPTSYEQYV. For the CDR3, the DNA is TGTGCCAGCAGCCCCCCAGCGGGAGGCCCAACCTCCTACGAGCAGTACGTC.

The V and J genes are TRBV20-1 and TRBJ2-5; tentative D call: TRBD1 (6 bases). The CDR3 loop spans 14 amino acids. Germline CDR1 and CDR2: DFQATT and SNEGSKA (reference sequence). Trimming stripped 3 bases from V and 4 bases from J, with 15 bases between. DNA of the CDR3: TGCAGTGCTAGTTGGCCAGGGGAGAGAGAGACCCAGTACTTC. This codes for CSASWPGERETQYF.

The chain uses TRBV7-6 and TRBJ1-1, with TRBD1 identical over 8 bases. V lost 0 bases and J lost 4; bases outside the gene matches: 10. Germline V gene lookup returns CDR1 SGHVS and CDR2 FNYEAQ. The CDR3 extends over 17 amino acids. The CDR3 DNA reads TGTGCCAGCAGCTTAGCTCCCCAGGGGGCGCAGTCCACTGAAGCTTTCTTT. Its translation is CASSLAPQGAQSTEAFF.

This clone was recorded once. The chain links TRBV7-8 to TRBJ1-2; TRBD1 might be the D (6 bases). The CDR3 has 14 residues. Trimming took 5 bases from V and 5 from J, leaving 15 bases between them. CDR1 is SGHVS, CDR2 FQNEAQ, per germline. The CDR3 loop reads CASSPAGGEYGYTF. CDR3 nucleotides: TGTGCCAGCAGCCCGGCGGGGGGCGAGTATGGCTACACCTTC.

This clone was recorded once. The chain employs TRBV5-1 and TRBJ2-5; 12 nucleotides align to TRBD2. In germline, CDR1 is SGHRS, CDR2 YFSETQ. V gave up 5 bases and J gave up 5 bases; unmatched junction bases: 7. The CDR3 runs 15 residues. The CDR3 DNA follows: TGCGCCAGCAGACTAGCGGGAGGTTGGGCGGAGACCCAGTACTTC. It encodes CASRLAGGWAETQYF.

The rearrangement links TRBV28 to TRBJ1-4, with 7 positions matching TRBD1. There are 15 residues in the CDR3. Per germline, CDR1 MDHEN and CDR2 SYDVKM. V lost 6 bases, J lost 5 bases, and 9 bases stayed unmatched. CDR3 loop: CASSPTGKWNEKLFF. The CDR3, as DNA: TGTGCCAGCAGCCCGACAGGGAAGTGGAATGAAAAACTGTTTTTT. The whole variable domain, filled in from reference TRBV28 and TRBJ1-4, reads DVKVTQSSRYLVKRTGEKVFLECVQDMDHENMFWYRQDPGLGLRLIYFSYDVKMKEKGDIPEGYSVSREKKERFSLILESASTNQTSMYLCASSPTGKWNEKLFFGSGTQLSVL.

The chain is built from TRBV7-9 and TRBJ2-2; D might be TRBD1 (6 bases). Per germline, CDR1 SEHNR and CDR2 FQNEAQ (reference sequence). The CDR3 runs to 13 residues. CDR3 in DNA: TGTGCTGCTTTAAACAGGGAATCCGGGGAGCTGTTTTTT. Translating it yields CAALNRESGELFF.

This clone was seen a few times. In the same sample, other DNA sequences code for this CDR3. The V and J genes are TRBV4-3 and TRBJ1-6; maybe TRBD1 (5 bases). The V end lost 0 bases, the J end lost 7 bases, and 10 bases lay between the germline ends. The CDR3 has 15 residues. Germline CDR1 reads LGHNA; CDR2 reads YSLEER. The CDR3 nucleotides are TGCGCCAGCAGCCAAGACCAGGGTGGCAATTCACCCCTCCACTTT. This codes for CASSQDQGGNSPLHF.

This chain joins TRBV9 and TRBJ2-7; 11 bases are a match to TRBD2. Germline values: CDR1 SGDLS, CDR2 YYNGEE. J lost 2 bases, V lost 3 bases, and 4 bases had no gene match. The CDR3 runs 15 residues. The CDR3 protein is CASSETSGATYEQYF. The CDR3 nucleotides are TGTGCCAGCAGCGAGACTAGCGGGGCGACCTACGAGCAGTACTTC.

This clone occurred a few times. V gene TRBV29-1 combines with J gene TRBJ1-2, with 10 bases matching TRBD1. The CDR3 consists of 14 residues. Trimming at V came to 3 bases and at J to 8 bases, leaving 9 bases not matched to a gene. Germline CDR1 is SQVTM and CDR2 is ANQGSEA. CDR3 sequence reads: CSVDRDRGIWGYTF. The CDR3 DNA reads as TGCAGCGTTGATCGGGACAGGGGCATATGGGGCTACACCTTC.

The chain recombines TRBV19 with TRBJ2-7; D might be TRBD1 (5 bases). CDR3 size: 14 residues. CDR1 and CDR2 from the germline V gene are LNHDA and SQIVND (reference sequence). V was cut by 6 bases and J by 1 base, with 13 bases left in between. Here the CDR3 DNA reads TGTGCCAGTAGCACCAAGCAGGGTTCCTACGAGCAGTACGTC. It codes for CASSTKQGSYEQYV.

The chain carries TRBV27 and TRBJ2-2, with D tentatively TRBD2 (6 bases). CDR3 length: 13 residues. V was pared by 5 bases and J by 6 bases, with 10 bases between. The germline CDR1 and CDR2 sequences are MNHEY and SMNVEV (reference sequence). In DNA, the CDR3 is TGTGCCAGCAGTGCAACTAGCTCCGGGGAGCTGTTTTTT. Its translation: CASSATSSGELFF.

This sequence joins TRBV3-1 (or the pseudogene TRBV3-2) and TRBJ1-5, with D uncertain. The CDR3 consists of 14 residues. The V gene's germline CDR1 is LGHDT and CDR2 YNNKEL (reference sequence). Between the trimmed V and J ends, which lost 1 base and 6 bases, there was a span of 10 bases. The CDR3 loop reads CASSQGRSPQPQHF. CDR3 DNA sequence: TGTGCCAGCAGCCAAGGGCGGAGCCCTCAGCCCCAGCATTTT.

CDR3 coding DNA: TGTGCCAGCAGTGGAGGGTCTTCCTATGGCTACACCTTC. It is translated as CASSGGSSYGYTF. The V call is TRBV25-1, the J call TRBJ1-2; D unresolved. This CDR3 contains 13 residues. Trimming took 4 bases from V and 4 from J, leaving 10 bases between them. Looked up from germline, CDR1 is MGHDK and CDR2 is SYGVNS.

The chain joins TRBV27 to TRBJ2-2, with 9 bases that match TRBD2. Germline V gene sequence: CDR1 MNHEY, CDR2 SMNVEV (reference sequence). The CDR3 is 16 residues long. V lost 5 bases to trimming and J lost 7 bases; unmatched junction nucleotides: 11. The CDR3, as DNA: TGTGCCAGCAGTGCCCCTAGCGGGAAGTGGAGCGGGGAGCTGTTTTTT. Protein product: CASSAPSGKWSGELFF.

J is TRBJ2-1 and V is TRBV29-1; TRBD2 agrees at 9 bases. The junction had 7 bases not matched to a gene; V was cut back by 6 bases and J by 7 bases. CDR3 length equals 13 residues. CDR1 and CDR2 from the germline V gene are SQVTM and ANQGSEA. DNA of the CDR3: TGCAGCGTGGGGAGTAGCGGGAGAAATGAGCAGTTCTTC. Amino acid sequence: CSVGSSGRNEQFF.

In regard to this clone: This same CDR3 is encoded by further DNA sequences in the sample. This chain uses TRBV7-9 with TRBJ1-2; 10 nucleotides line up with TRBD1. J was trimmed by 6 bases and V by 1 base; bases with no gene match: 2. There are 14 residues in the CDR3. Looked up from germline, CDR1 is SEHNR and CDR2 is FQNEAQ (reference sequence). CDR3 DNA sequence: TGTGCCAGCAGCTTAGGGGGGACAGGGGATGGCTACACCTTC. It yields the protein CASSLGGTGDGYTF.

This clone has just a few counts. V and J are TRBV7-2 and TRBJ2-7; 8 bases are shared with TRBD2. In germline, CDR1 is SGHTA, CDR2 FQGNSA. The CDR3 totals 15 residues. The V and J ends lost 2 bases and 2 bases, in that order; junction bases with no gene match: 5. The CDR3 DNA reads as TGTGCCAGCAGCTTATCAGCGGGAGTCCCCTACGAGCAGTACGTC. It codes for CASSLSAGVPYEQYV.

The rearrangement uses TRBV9 and TRBJ2-3; 11 bases fit TRBD1. Trimming cost V 4 bases and J 4 bases; bases outside gene matches: 8. This CDR3 comprises 16 residues. The germline V gene encodes CDR1 SGDLS and CDR2 YYNGEE. The CDR3 sequence: CASSPRTGGPADTQYF. The CDR3 region has the DNA TGTGCCAGCAGCCCGCGGACAGGGGGCCCCGCAGATACGCAGTATTTT.

The chain has TRBV6-5 and TRBJ2-7; TRBD1 is a possible D gene (5 bases). Germline CDR1 is MNHEY and CDR2 is SVGAGI. V gave up 0 bases and J gave up 5 bases, with 11 bases separating them. The CDR3 is 14 amino acids. The CDR3 here is CASSYSGPDNEQYF. CDR3 in DNA: TGTGCCAGCAGTTACTCGGGGCCGGATAACGAGCAGTACTTC.

The chain joins TRBV11-3 to TRBJ2-1; 9 positions agree with TRBD2. The V gene's germline CDR1 is SGHNT and CDR2 YENEEA. Trimming at V came to 1 base and at J to 8 bases, leaving 6 bases not matched to a gene. CDR3 length: 15 amino acids. DNA for the CDR3: TGTGCCAGCAGCTTAGTAGCGACTAGCGGCGATGAGCAGTTCTTC. As protein: CASSLVATSGDEQFF. The complete variable domain, with remaining parts taken from reference TRBV11-3 and TRBJ2-1, reads EAGVVQSPRYKIIEKKQPVAFWCNPISGHNTLYWYLQNLGQGPELLIRYENEEAVDDSQLPKDRFSAERLKGVDSTLKIQPAELGDSAVYLCASSLVATSGDEQFFGPGTRLTVL.

The chain carries TRBV6-2 or TRBV6-3 and TRBJ2-3; 9 bases align to TRBD2. Germline V gene data show CDR1 as MNHEY and CDR2 as SVGEGT. Trimming took 4 bases from V and 7 from J; bases not matched to a gene: 6. The CDR3 is 14 amino acids. The CDR3 DNA reads TGTGCCAGCAGTTCTCCGGGACTAGCAAATACGCAGTATTTT. Protein: CASSSPGLANTQYF.

This clone occurred a few times. The rearrangement joins TRBV7-9 to TRBJ2-7, with 8 nucleotides matching TRBD2. Germline V gives CDR1 SEHNR, CDR2 FQNEAQ (reference sequence). This CDR3 has 14 residues. The junction had 4 bases not matched to a gene; V was cut back by 4 bases and J by 2 bases. The CDR3 here is CASSSTSVAYEQYF. CDR3 DNA: TGTGCCAGCAGCTCGACTAGCGTGGCCTACGAGCAGTACTTC. Combining the CDR3 with reference TRBV7-9 and TRBJ2-7 gives the whole variable domain DTGVSQNPRHKITKRGQNVTFRCDPISEHNRLYWYRQTLGQGPEFLTYFQNEAQLEKSRLLSDRFSAERPKGSFSTLEIQRTEQGDSAMYLCASSSTSVAYEQYFGPGTRLTVT.

The chain carries TRBV2 and TRBJ2-2, with unresolved D. Germline V gene lookup returns CDR1 SNHLY and CDR2 FYNNEI. V was clipped by 5 bases and J by 1 base, with 5 bases between them. This CDR3 is 13 amino acids long. DNA for the CDR3: TGTGCCAGCAGTCCAGGGAACACCGGGGAGCTGTTTTTT. It is translated as CASSPGNTGELFF.

The chain combines TRBV19 with TRBJ1-5; 8 nucleotides agree with TRBD1. The germline V gene encodes CDR1 LNHDA and CDR2 SQIVND (reference sequence). The CDR3 has 16 amino acids. The junction had 9 bases not matched to a gene; V was cut back by 6 bases and J by 2 bases. In nucleotides, the CDR3 is TGTGCCAGTAGCCCCTATGGACAGGGAGGCAATCAGCCCCAGCATTTT. Its protein is CASSPYGQGGNQPQHF.

V usage is TRBV6-2 or TRBV6-3 and J usage is TRBJ2-7; tentatively, D is TRBD1 (6 bases). The CDR3 sequence is 12 residues long. CDR1 and CDR2 from the germline V gene are MNHEY and SVGEGT. V lost 6 bases and J lost 2, with 8 bases in between. This CDR3 reads CASSRTAYEQYF. The CDR3 DNA reads as TGTGCCAGCAGCCGGACAGCCTACGAGCAGTACTTC.

CDR3 in amino acids: CASSLEAGGLSGYTF. The CDR3 nucleotides read TGCGCCAGCAGCTTGGAGGCGGGGGGGCTGAGCGGCTACACCTTC. The chain is built from TRBV5-1 and TRBJ1-2, with a possible D match to TRBD1 (6 bases). V lost 0 bases, J lost 8 bases, and 17 bases lay in between. The CDR3 sequence is 15 residues long. The germline CDR1 and CDR2 sequences are SGHRS and YFSETQ. The full variable domain, completed using reference TRBV5-1 and TRBJ1-2, is KAGVTQTPRYLIKTRGQQVTLSCSPISGHRSVSWYQQTPGQGLQFLFEYFSETQRNKGNFPGRFSGRQFSNSRSEMNVSTLELGDSALYLCASSLEAGGLSGYTFGSGTRLTVV.

The CDR3 spells CASSSLTGKGTEAFF. DNA for the CDR3: TGTGCCAGCAGCTCTCTTACAGGGAAGGGCACTGAAGCTTTCTTT. The chain links TRBV7-6 to TRBJ1-1; perhaps TRBD1 as D (6 bases). Germline V lookup: CDR1 SGHVS, CDR2 FNYEAQ. This CDR3 spans 15 amino acids. Trimming removed 4 bases from V and 4 bases from J, with 16 bases in between.

The chain employs TRBV6-5 and TRBJ2-3; D is undetermined. The length of the CDR3 is 14 residues. V gave up 0 bases and J gave up 2 bases, with 6 bases separating them. The germline V gene has CDR1 MNHEY and CDR2 SVGAGI. The CDR3 DNA is TGTGCCAGCAGTTACTCGGCCCACACAGATACGCAGTATTTT. Amino acids: CASSYSAHTDTQYF.